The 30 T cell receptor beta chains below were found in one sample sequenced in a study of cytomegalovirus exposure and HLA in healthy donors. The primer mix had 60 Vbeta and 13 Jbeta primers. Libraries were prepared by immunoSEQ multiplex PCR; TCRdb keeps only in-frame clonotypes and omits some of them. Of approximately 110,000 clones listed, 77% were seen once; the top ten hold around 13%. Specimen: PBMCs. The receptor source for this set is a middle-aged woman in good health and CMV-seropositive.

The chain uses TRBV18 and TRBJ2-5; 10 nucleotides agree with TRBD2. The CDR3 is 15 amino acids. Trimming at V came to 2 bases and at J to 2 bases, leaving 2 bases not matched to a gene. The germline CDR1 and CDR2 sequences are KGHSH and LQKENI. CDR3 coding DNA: TGTGCCAGCTCACCAACTAGCGGGGCTCAAGAGACCCAGTACTTC. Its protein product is CASSPTSGAQETQYF.

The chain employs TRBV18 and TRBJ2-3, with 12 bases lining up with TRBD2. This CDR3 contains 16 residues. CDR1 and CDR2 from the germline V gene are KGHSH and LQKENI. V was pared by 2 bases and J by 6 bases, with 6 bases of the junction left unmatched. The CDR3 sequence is CASSPGGLAGKDTQYF. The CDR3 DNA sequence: TGTGCCAGCTCACCAGGAGGACTAGCGGGAAAGGATACGCAGTATTTT.

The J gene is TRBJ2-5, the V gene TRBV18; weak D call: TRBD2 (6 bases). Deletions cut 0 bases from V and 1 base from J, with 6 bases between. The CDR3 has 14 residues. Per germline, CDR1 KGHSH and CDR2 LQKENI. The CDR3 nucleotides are TGTGCCAGCTCACCACCGGGACTCCAAGAGACCCAGTACTTC. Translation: CASSPPGLQETQYF.

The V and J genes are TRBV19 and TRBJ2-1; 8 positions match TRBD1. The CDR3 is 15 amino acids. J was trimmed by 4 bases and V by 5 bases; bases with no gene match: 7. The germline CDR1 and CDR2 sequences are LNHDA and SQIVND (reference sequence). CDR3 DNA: TGTGCCAGTAGTTTTGGACAGGGACCGTACAATGAGCAGTTCTTC. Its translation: CASSFGQGPYNEQFF.

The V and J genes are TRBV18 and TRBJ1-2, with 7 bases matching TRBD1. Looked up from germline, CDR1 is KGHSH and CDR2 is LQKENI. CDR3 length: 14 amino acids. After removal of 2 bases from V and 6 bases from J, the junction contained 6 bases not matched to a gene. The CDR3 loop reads CASSPGRQGNGYTF. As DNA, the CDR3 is TGTGCCAGCTCACCAGGAAGACAGGGAAATGGCTACACCTTC.

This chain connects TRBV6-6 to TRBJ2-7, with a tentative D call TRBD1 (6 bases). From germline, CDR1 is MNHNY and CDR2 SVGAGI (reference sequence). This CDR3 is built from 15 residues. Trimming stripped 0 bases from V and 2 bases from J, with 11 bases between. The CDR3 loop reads CASSYSKQGPYEQYF. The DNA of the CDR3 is TGTGCCAGCAGTTACTCGAAACAGGGACCCTACGAGCAGTACTTC.

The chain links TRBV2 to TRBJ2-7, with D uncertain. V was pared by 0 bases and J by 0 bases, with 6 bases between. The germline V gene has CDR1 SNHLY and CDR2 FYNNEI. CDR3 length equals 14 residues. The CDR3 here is CASSEAPGSYEQYF. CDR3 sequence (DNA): TGTGCCAGCAGTGAAGCTCCGGGCTCCTACGAGCAGTACTTC.

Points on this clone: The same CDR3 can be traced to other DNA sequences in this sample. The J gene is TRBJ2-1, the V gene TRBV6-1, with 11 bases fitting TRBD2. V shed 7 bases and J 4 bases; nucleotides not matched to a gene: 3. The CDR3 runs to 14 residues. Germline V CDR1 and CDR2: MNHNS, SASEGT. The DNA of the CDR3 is TGTGCCAGCACCCTAGCGGGAGGATACAATGAGCAGTTCTTC. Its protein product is CASTLAGGYNEQFF.

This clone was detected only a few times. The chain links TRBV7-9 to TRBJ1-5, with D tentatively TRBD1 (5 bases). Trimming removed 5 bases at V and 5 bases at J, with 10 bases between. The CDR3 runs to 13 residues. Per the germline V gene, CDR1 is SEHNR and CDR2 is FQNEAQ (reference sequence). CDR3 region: CASSPGQYQPQHF. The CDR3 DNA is TGTGCCAGCAGCCCTGGACAATATCAGCCCCAGCATTTT. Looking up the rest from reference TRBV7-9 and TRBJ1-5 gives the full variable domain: DTGVSQNPRHKITKRGQNVTFRCDPISEHNRLYWYRQTLGQGPEFLTYFQNEAQLEKSRLLSDRFSAERPKGSFSTLEIQRTEQGDSAMYLCASSPGQYQPQHFGDGTRLSIL.

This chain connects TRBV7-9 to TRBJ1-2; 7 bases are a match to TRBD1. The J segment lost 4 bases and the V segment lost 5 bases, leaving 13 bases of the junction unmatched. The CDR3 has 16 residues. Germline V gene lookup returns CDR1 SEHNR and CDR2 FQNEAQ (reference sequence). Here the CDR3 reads CASSPSTGVPGYGYTF. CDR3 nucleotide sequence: TGTGCCAGCAGCCCATCCACAGGGGTCCCCGGCTATGGCTACACCTTC.

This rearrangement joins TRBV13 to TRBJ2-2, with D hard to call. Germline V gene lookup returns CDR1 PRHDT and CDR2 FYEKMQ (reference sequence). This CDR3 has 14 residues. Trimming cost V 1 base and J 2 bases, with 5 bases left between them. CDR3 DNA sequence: TGTGCCAGCAGCTTAGTGAGAAACACCGGGGAGCTGTTTTTT. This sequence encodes CASSLVRNTGELFF.

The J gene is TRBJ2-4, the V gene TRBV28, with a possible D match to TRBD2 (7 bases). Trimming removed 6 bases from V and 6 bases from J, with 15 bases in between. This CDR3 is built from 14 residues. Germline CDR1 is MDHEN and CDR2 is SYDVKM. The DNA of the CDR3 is TGTGCCAGCAGCCGTGAGGGGGGGCGAAACATTCAGTACTTC. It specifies CASSREGGRNIQYF.

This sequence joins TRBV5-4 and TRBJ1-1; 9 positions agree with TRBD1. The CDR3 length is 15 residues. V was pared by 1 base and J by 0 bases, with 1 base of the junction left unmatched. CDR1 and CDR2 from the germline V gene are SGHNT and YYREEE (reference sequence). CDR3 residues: CASSLTGGMNTEAFF. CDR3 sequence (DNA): TGTGCCAGCAGCTTGACAGGGGGCATGAACACTGAAGCTTTCTTT.

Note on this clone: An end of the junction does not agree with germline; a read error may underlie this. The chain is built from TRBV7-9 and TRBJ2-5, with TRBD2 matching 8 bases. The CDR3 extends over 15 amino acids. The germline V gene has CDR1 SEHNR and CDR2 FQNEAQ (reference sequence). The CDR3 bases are TGTTCCAGCACCCCACCCGGAGCGGGAGATGAGACCCAGTACTTC. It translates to CSSTPPGAGDETQYF.

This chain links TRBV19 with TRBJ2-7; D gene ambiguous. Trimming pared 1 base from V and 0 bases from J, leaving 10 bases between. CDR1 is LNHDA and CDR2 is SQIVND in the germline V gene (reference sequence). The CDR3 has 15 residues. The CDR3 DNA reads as TGTGCCAGTAGTATAGGCGGCGGTAGCTCCTACGAGCAGTACTTC. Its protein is CASSIGGGSSYEQYF.

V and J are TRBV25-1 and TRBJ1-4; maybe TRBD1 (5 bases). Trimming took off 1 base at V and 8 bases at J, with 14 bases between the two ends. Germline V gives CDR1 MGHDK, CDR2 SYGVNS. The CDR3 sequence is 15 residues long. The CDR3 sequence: CASSEWGSVGEKLFF. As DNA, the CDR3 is TGTGCCAGCAGTGAATGGGGCAGCGTGGGCGAAAAACTGTTTTTT. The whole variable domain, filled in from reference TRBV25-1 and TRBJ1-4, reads EADIYQTPRYLVIGTGKKITLECSQTMGHDKMYWYQQDPGMELHLIHYSYGVNSTEKGDLSSESTVSRIRTEHFPLTLESARPSHTSQYLCASSEWGSVGEKLFFGSGTQLSVL.

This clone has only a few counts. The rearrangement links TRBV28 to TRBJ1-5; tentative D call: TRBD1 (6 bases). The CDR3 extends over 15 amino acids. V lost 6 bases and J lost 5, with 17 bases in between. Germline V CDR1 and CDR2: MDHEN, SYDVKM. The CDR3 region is CASRSTGKSHQPQHF. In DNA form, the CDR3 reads TGTGCCAGCAGGTCTACAGGGAAGTCCCATCAGCCCCAGCATTTT.

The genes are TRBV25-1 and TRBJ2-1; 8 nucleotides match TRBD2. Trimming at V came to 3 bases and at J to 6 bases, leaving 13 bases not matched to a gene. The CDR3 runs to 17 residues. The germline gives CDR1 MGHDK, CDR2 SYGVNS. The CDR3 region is CASSDGGVRREANEQFF. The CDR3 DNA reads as TGTGCCAGCAGTGACGGAGGGGTGAGGCGGGAGGCCAATGAGCAGTTCTTC.

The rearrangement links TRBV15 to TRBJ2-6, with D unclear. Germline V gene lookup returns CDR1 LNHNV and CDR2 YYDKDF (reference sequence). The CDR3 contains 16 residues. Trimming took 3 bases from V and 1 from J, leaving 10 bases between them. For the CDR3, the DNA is TGTGCCACCAGCAGTATTTATAATTCTGGGGCCAACGTCCTGACTTTC. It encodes CATSSIYNSGANVLTF.

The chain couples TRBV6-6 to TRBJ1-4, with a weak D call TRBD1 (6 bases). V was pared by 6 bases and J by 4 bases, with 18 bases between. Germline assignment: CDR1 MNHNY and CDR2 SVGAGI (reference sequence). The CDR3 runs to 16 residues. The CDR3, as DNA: TGTGCCAGCAGGACCCTTGGTGGGGGCCTTAATGAAAAACTGTTTTTT. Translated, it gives CASRTLGGGLNEKLFF.

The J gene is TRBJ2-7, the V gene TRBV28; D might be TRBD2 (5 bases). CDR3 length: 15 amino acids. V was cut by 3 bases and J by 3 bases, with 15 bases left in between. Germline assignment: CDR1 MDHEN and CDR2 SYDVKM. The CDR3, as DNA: TGTGCCAGCAGTTTCACCGGGAACCTCCACTACGAGCAGTACTTC. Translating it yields CASSFTGNLHYEQYF.

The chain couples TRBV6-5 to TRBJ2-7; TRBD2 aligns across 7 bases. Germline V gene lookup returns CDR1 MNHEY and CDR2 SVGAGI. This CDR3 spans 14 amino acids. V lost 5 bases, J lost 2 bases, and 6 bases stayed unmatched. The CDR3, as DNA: TGTGCCAGCAGTAACCCTAGCGGTGCCTACGAGCAGTACTTC. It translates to CASSNPSGAYEQYF.

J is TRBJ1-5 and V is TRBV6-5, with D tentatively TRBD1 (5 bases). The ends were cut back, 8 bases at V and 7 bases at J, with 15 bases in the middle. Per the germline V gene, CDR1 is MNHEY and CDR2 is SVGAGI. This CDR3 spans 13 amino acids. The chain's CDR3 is CASHRQFGQPQHF. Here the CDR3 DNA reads TGTGCCAGCCACCGACAGTTCGGGCAGCCCCAGCATTTT.

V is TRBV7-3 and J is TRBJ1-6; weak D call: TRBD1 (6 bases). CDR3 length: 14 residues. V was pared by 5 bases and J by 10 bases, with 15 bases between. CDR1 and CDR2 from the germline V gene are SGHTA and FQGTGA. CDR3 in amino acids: CASSQDGTSSPLHF. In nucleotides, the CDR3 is TGTGCCAGCAGCCAGGATGGGACATCGTCACCCCTCCACTTT.

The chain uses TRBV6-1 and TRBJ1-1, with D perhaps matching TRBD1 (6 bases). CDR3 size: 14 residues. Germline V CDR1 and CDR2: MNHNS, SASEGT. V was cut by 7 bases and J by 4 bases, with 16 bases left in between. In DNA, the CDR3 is TGTGCCAGCACCGTATGGCAGGGGACCACTGAAGCTTTCTTT. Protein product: CASTVWQGTTEAFF.

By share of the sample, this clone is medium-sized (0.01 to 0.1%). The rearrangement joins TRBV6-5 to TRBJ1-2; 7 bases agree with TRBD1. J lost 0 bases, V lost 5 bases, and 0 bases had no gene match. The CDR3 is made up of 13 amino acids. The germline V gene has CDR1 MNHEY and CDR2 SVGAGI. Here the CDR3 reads CASSQGANYGYTF. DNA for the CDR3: TGTGCCAGCAGTCAGGGGGCTAACTATGGCTACACCTTC.

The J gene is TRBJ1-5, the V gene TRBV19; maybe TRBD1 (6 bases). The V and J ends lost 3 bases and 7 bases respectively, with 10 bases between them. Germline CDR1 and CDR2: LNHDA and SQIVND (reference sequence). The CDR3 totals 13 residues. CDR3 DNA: TGTGCCAGTAGTATTATGACAGGACAGCCCCAGCATTTT. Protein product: CASSIMTGQPQHF.

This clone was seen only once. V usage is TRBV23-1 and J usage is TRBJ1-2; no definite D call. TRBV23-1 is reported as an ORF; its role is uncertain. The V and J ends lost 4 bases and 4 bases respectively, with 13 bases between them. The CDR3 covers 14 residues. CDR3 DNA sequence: TGCGCCAGCAGTCTCCCAGGATCACTCTATGGCTACACCTTC. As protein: CASSLPGSLYGYTF.

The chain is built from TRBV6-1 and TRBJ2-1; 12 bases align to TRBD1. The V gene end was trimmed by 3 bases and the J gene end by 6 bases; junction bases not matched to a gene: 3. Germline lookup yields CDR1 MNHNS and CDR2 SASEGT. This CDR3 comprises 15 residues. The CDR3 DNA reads TGTGCCAGCAGTGATGGGGGACAGGGGGCCAATGAGCAGTTCTTC. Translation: CASSDGGQGANEQFF.

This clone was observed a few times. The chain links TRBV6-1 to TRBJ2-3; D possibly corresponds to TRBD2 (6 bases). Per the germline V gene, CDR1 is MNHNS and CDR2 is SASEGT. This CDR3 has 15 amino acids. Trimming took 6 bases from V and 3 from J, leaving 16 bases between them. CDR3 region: CASSLSGVMTDTQYF. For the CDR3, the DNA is TGTGCCAGCAGCTTGTCGGGAGTAATGACAGATACGCAGTATTTT.